Sequencing of this T cell receptor beta chain was carried out in a study of blood T cell repertoires in COVID-19. Study information: Researchers got acute and convalescent COVID-19 samples from the United States, Italy and Spain. T cells, B-cell-depleted T cells, or PBMCs provided the cDNA or gDNA that served as material.

From germline, CDR1 is SGHRS and CDR2 YFSETQ. V lost 5 bases and J lost 1; bases outside the gene matches: 9. The CDR3 sequence is 16 residues long. In the authors' workflow: Reference gene primer amplification gave nucleated cell count estimates. TCRdb's copy holds only in-frame clones and misses some; the assay was immunoSEQ multiplex PCR. D and trimming were read from the DNA, whereas the V and J calls and clone size are those reported in that table. The sample yields about 200,000 clones, approximately 83% seen once. Source material: peripheral blood. The TCR originated in a woman aged 40 to 50 with active or convalescent COVID-19. The chain employs TRBV5-1 and TRBJ1-1; the match to TRBD1 covers 9 bases. The CDR3 spells CASRTTGGDWNTEAFF. Here the CDR3 DNA reads TGCGCCAGCAGAACGACAGGGGGTGATTGGAACACTGAAGCTTTCTTT.